This TCR beta chain appears in the sequencing data of a study of blood T cell repertoires in COVID-19. About the research overall: The United States, Italy and Spain were the sources of the acute and convalescent COVID-19 samples. PBMCs, B-cell-depleted T cells, or T cells provided the cDNA or gDNA that made up the material.

Data came from immunoSEQ multiplex PCR; TCRdb stores just in-frame clones and leaves some out. The sample holds tens of thousands of clones, under 90% seen once. The CDR3 loop spans 15 amino acids. The trim removed 4 bases at V and 4 bases at J, leaving 9 bases unmatched. Germline-derived CDR1 and CDR2 are SGHRS and YFSETQ. This chain connects TRBV5-1 to TRBJ1-2; 8 bases line up with TRBD1. Sample: peripheral blood. The receptor was derived from a human donor in a cohort sampled during active COVID-19. The CDR3 DNA follows: TGCGCCAGCAGCGGGGACAGGTCTTCGACCTATGGCTACACCTTC. Translated: CASSGDRSSTYGYTF.